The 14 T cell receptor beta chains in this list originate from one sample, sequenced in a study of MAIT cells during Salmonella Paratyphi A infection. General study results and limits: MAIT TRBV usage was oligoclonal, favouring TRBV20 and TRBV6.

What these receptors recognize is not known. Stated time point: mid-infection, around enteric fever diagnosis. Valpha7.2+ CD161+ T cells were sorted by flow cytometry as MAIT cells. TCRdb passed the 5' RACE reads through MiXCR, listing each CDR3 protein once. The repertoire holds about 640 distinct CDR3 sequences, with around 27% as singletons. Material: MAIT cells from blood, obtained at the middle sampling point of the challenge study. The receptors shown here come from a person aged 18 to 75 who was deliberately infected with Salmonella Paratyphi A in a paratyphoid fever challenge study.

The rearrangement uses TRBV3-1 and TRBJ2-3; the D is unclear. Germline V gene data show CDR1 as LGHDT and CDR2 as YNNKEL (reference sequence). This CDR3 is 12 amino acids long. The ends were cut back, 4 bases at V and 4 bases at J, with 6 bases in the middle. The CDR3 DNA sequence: TGTGCCAGCAGCCTAAGTGCAGATACGCAGTATTTT. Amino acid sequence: CASSLSADTQYF.

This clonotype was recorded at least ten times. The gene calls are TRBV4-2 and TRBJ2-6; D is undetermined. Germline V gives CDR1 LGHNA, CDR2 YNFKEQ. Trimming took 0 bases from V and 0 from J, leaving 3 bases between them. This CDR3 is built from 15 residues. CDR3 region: CASSQDNSGANVLTF. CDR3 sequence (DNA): TGTGCCAGCAGCCAAGACAACTCTGGGGCCAACGTCCTGACTTTC.

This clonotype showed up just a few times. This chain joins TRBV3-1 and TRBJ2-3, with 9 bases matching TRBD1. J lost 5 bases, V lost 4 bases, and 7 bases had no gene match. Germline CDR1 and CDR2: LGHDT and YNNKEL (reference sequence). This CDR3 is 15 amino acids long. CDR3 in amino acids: CASSLGQGTVDTQYF. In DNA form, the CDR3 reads TGTGCCAGCAGCCTAGGACAGGGGACAGTAGATACGCAGTATTTT.

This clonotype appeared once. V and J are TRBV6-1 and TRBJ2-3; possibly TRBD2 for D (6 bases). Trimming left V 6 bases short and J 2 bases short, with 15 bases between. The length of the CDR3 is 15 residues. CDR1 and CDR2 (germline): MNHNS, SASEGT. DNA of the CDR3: TGTGCCAGCAGCGGGACTCAAAGTCCCACAGATACGCAGTATTTT. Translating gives CASSGTQSPTDTQYF.

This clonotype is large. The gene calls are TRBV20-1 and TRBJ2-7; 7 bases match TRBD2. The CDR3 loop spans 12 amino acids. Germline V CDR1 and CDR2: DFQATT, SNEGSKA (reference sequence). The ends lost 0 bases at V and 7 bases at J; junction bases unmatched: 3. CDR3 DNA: TGCAGTGCTAGAGAGCGGGAGTCTGAGCAGTACTTC. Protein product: CSARERESEQYF.

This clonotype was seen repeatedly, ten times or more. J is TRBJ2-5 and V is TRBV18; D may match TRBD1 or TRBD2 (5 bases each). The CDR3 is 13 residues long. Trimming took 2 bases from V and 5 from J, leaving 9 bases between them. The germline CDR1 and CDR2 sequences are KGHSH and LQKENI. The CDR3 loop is CASSPSEGETQYF. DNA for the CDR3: TGTGCCAGCTCACCATCAGAGGGGGAGACCCAGTACTTC.

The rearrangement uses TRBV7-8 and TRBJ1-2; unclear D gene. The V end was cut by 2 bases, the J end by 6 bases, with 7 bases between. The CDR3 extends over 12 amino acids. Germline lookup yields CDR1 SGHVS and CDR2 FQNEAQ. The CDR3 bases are TGTGCCAGCAGCTTAATTGGTAATGGCTACACCTTC. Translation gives CASSLIGNGYTF. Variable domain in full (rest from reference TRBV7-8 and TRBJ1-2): GAGVSQSPRYKVAKRGQDVALRCDPISGHVSLFWYQQALGQGPEFLTYFQNEAQLDKSGLPSDRFFAERPEGSVSTLKIQRTQQEDSAVYLCASSLIGNGYTFGSGTRLTVV.

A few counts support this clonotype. CDR3 loop: CASSELSGGADTQYF. The CDR3 DNA follows: TGTGCCAGCAGTGAATTATCGGGAGGGGCAGATACGCAGTATTTT. The J gene is TRBJ2-3, the V gene TRBV6-1; 8 bases match TRBD2. The J segment lost 4 bases and the V segment lost 2 bases, leaving 5 bases of the junction unmatched. CDR1 is MNHNS, CDR2 SASEGT, per germline. This CDR3 is built from 15 residues.

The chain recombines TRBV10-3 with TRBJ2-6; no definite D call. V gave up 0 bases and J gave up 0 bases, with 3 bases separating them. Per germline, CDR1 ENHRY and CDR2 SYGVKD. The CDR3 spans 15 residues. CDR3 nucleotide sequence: TGTGCCATCAGTGAGTCAGACTCTGGGGCCAACGTCCTGACTTTC. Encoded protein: CAISESDSGANVLTF.

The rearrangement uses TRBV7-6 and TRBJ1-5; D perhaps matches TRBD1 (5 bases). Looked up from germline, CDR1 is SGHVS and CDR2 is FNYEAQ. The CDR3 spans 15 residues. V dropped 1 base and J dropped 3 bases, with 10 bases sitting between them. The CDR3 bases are TGTGCCAGCAGCTTAGAGCCAGGGAACAATCAGCCCCAGCATTTT. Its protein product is CASSLEPGNNQPQHF. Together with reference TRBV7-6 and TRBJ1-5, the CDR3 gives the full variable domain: GAGVSQSPRYKVTKRGQDVALRCDPISGHVSLYWYRQALGQGPEFLTYFNYEAQQDKSGLPNDRFSAERPEGSISTLTIQRTEQRDSAMYRCASSLEPGNNQPQHFGDGTRLSIL.

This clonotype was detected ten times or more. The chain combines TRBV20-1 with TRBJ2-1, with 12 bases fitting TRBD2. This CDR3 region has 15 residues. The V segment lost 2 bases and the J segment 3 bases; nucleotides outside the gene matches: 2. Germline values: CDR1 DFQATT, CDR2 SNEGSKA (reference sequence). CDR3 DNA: TGCAGTGCTAGAAGACTAGCGGGAGACTACAATGAGCAGTTCTTC. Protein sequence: CSARRLAGDYNEQFF.

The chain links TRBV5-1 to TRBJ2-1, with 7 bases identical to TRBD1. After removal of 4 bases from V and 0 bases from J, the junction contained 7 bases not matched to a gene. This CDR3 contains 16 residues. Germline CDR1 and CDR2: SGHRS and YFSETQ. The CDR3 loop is CASSPGQASSYNEQFF. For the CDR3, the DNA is TGCGCCAGCAGCCCCGGACAGGCCAGCTCCTACAATGAGCAGTTCTTC. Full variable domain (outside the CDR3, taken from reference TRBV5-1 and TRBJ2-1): KAGVTQTPRYLIKTRGQQVTLSCSPISGHRSVSWYQQTPGQGLQFLFEYFSETQRNKGNFPGRFSGRQFSNSRSEMNVSTLELGDSALYLCASSPGQASSYNEQFFGPGTRLTVL.

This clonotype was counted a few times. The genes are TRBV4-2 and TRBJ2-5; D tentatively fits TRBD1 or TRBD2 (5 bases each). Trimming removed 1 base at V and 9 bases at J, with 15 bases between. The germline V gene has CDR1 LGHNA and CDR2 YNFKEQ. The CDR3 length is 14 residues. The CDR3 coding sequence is TGTGCCAGCAGCCAAGGCAGGGAAGGAGCGGCCCAGTACTTC. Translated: CASSQGREGAAQYF.

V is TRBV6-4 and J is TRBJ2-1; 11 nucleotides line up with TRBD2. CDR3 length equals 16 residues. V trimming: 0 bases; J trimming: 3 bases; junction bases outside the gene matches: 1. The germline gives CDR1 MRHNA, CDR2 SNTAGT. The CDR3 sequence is CASSDSTSGDYNEQFF. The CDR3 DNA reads TGTGCCAGCAGTGACTCGACTAGCGGGGACTACAATGAGCAGTTCTTC.